This passage covers 5 T cell receptor beta chains from one sample sequenced in a study of T-cell reconstitution after alpha-beta-depleted transplantation in children. Unique molecular identifiers were used to barcode this TCRbeta library. One entry per CDR3 protein, called by TCRdb with MiXCR from the PCR reads. The sample includes roughly 100,000 distinct CDR3 sequences, approximately 8% of them seen just once. The sequencing here drew on PBMCs, taken before TCRalphabeta/CD19-depleted stem cell transplant. Every receptor here comes from a boy aged 2 to 10 with acute lymphoblastic leukemia, due to receive a stem cell transplant.

The CDR3 region is CASSHYSNQPQHF. In DNA form, the CDR3 reads TGTGCCAGCAGCCATTATAGCAATCAGCCCCAGCATTTT. The gene calls are TRBV7-6 and TRBJ1-5; unclear D gene. Germline assignment: CDR1 SGHVS and CDR2 FNYEAQ. V gave up 5 bases and J gave up 0 bases, with 5 bases separating them. This CDR3 is built from 13 residues.

Remarks on this clonotype: The junction and the germline gene differ at one end; a read error may be behind it. The V and J genes are TRBV7-7 and TRBJ2-6, with a possible D match to TRBD1 (6 bases). The CDR3 extends over 17 amino acids. CDR1 and CDR2 from the germline V gene are SSHAT and FNYEAQ (reference sequence). CDR3 in amino acids: CASSPGQRISGANGLTF. In nucleotides, the CDR3 is TGTGCTAGCAGCCCTGGACAGAGAATCTCTGGGGCCAACGGCCTGACTTTC.

The chain uses TRBV28 and TRBJ1-2; 9 bases match TRBD1. V gave up 7 bases and J gave up 5 bases; unmatched junction bases: 5. The germline CDR1 and CDR2 sequences are MDHEN and SYDVKM. This CDR3 spans 13 amino acids. The CDR3 bases are TGTGCCAGCAACAGCGGACAGGGGTATGGCTACACCTTC. Its protein is CASNSGQGYGYTF.

The table lists this clonotype with many counts. V and J are TRBV12-3 or TRBV12-4 and TRBJ1-2, with 8 positions matching TRBD1. The CDR3 runs to 13 residues. Losses at the gene ends were 5 bases for V and 8 bases for J; bases not matched to a gene: 7. CDR3 sequence (DNA): TGTGCCAGCAGTCCGGGACAGGCCCCCGGCTACACCTTC. Translation gives CASSPGQAPGYTF.

In its sample, this clonotype was seen many times. This chain connects TRBV4-2 to TRBJ1-1; D not resolved. The germline gives CDR1 LGHNA, CDR2 YNFKEQ. CDR3 length equals 13 residues. Trimming took 4 bases from V and 1 from J, leaving 7 bases between them. CDR3 coding DNA: TGTGCCAGCAGCCCCGAAGGGAACACTGAAGCTTTCTTT. Its translation is CASSPEGNTEAFF.